These 30 T cell receptor beta chains came from one sample sequenced in a study of technical replicates of blood from a few donors. Generated by immunoSEQ multiplex PCR, the TCRdb table keeps only in-frame clones and is missing some. The sample lists 55,000 to 75,000 clones; 90% to 95% were seen once. The specimen sequenced was PBMCs. Every receptor here comes from a human donor in good health. Some clones in this sample may be carry-over from other donors' samples.

This rearrangement joins TRBV2 to TRBJ1-1, with 7 bases lining up with TRBD1. The CDR3 consists of 14 residues. The V segment lost 3 bases and the J segment 5 bases; nucleotides outside the gene matches: 6. Germline loops: CDR1 SNHLY, CDR2 FYNNEI. As DNA, the CDR3 is TGTGCCAGCAGTGAGGACAGGTTCGTAACTGAAGCTTTCTTT. Protein product: CASSEDRFVTEAFF. The full variable domain, in which reference TRBV2 and TRBJ1-1 provide the parts outside the CDR3, is EPEVTQTPSHQVTQMGQEVILRCVPISNHLYFYWYRQILGQKVEFLVSFYNNEISEKSEIFDDQFSVERPDGSNFTLKIRSTKLEDSAMYFCASSEDRFVTEAFFGQGTRLTVV.

The chain has TRBV27 and TRBJ2-6; unclear D gene. V lost 6 bases and J 0 bases, leaving 6 bases between the germline ends. The germline CDR1 and CDR2 sequences are MNHEY and SMNVEV (reference sequence). This CDR3 region has 14 residues. CDR3 sequence: CASSFFSGANVLTF. In DNA, the CDR3 is TGTGCCAGCAGCTTTTTCTCTGGGGCCAACGTCCTGACTTTC.

The chain has TRBV18 and TRBJ1-1; TRBD1 aligns across 9 bases. With 2 bases clipped from V and 2 bases from J, the junction kept 3 bases outside the gene matches. Germline V gene lookup returns CDR1 KGHSH and CDR2 LQKENI. CDR3 size: 15 residues. In DNA form, the CDR3 reads TGTGCCAGCTCACCATCGACAGGGGGAAACACTGAAGCTTTCTTT. Its protein is CASSPSTGGNTEAFF.

This clone has just one count. The rearrangement links TRBV7-2 to TRBJ1-2; no firm D call. Trimming shortened V by 5 bases and J by 4 bases, and 17 bases separated the two germline ends. The CDR3 is 15 residues long. CDR1 SGHTA and CDR2 FQGNSA come from the germline V gene. CDR3 sequence: CASSIATRDSYGYTF. The CDR3 nucleotides are TGTGCCAGCAGCATCGCCACCCGGGATTCCTATGGCTACACCTTC.

The J gene is TRBJ2-3, the V gene TRBV30; TRBD2 aligns across 13 bases. The CDR3 covers 15 residues. Germline values: CDR1 GTSNPN, CDR2 SVGIG (reference sequence). The V segment lost 1 base and the J segment 6 bases; nucleotides outside the gene matches: 4. The CDR3 sequence is CAWSEGLAGVDTQYF. The CDR3 region has the DNA TGTGCCTGGAGTGAAGGACTAGCGGGAGTGGATACGCAGTATTTT.

V gene TRBV18 combines with J gene TRBJ2-7; D not certain. CDR3 length: 16 amino acids. Germline CDR1 and CDR2: KGHSH and LQKENI. Trimming left V 2 bases short and J 6 bases short, with 20 bases between. CDR3 in DNA: TGTGCCAGCTCACCAACAGCTTCGTCTGCCGCACGCGAGCAGTACTTC. Amino acid sequence: CASSPTASSAAREQYF.

The chain combines TRBV7-8 with TRBJ2-2, with TRBD2 identical over 11 bases. The germline CDR1 and CDR2 sequences are SGHVS and FQNEAQ. The CDR3 runs 15 residues. Losses at the gene ends were 5 bases for V and 5 bases for J; bases not matched to a gene: 4. The CDR3 region is CASSATSGRTGELFF. The CDR3 DNA reads as TGTGCCAGCAGCGCCACTAGCGGGAGAACCGGGGAGCTGTTTTTT.

This chain joins TRBV2 and TRBJ2-2; 13 bases line up with TRBD2. Trimming took 5 bases from V and 7 from J; bases not matched to a gene: 13. CDR1 is SNHLY and CDR2 is FYNNEI in the germline V gene. The CDR3 totals 18 residues. As DNA, the CDR3 is TGTGCCAGCAGTAGGACCGGGACTAGCGGGGACCGGGGCGGGGAGCTGTTTTTT. As protein: CASSRTGTSGDRGGELFF.

The genes are TRBV5-1 and TRBJ1-5, with D perhaps matching TRBD1 (5 bases). The germline V gene encodes CDR1 SGHRS and CDR2 YFSETQ. This CDR3 region has 15 residues. The V and J ends lost 4 bases and 4 bases respectively, with 15 bases between them. The CDR3 DNA reads as TGCGCCAGCAGCCCCGGGGGAGGGCCGAATCAGCCCCAGCATTTT. Its translation is CASSPGGGPNQPQHF.

CDR3 DNA sequence: TGCGCCAGCAGCTTCGGACAGGTTCCACAAGAGACCCAGTACTTC. As protein: CASSFGQVPQETQYF. V usage is TRBV5-1 and J usage is TRBJ2-5, with 7 nucleotides matching TRBD1. After removal of 2 bases from V and 2 bases from J, the junction contained 6 bases not matched to a gene. Germline lookup yields CDR1 SGHRS and CDR2 YFSETQ. The CDR3 spans 15 residues. Variable domain in full (rest from reference TRBV5-1 and TRBJ2-5): KAGVTQTPRYLIKTRGQQVTLSCSPISGHRSVSWYQQTPGQGLQFLFEYFSETQRNKGNFPGRFSGRQFSNSRSEMNVSTLELGDSALYLCASSFGQVPQETQYFGPGTRLLVL.

This clone was seen a single time. The rearrangement links TRBV4-3 to TRBJ2-7; 10 bases match TRBD2. Trimming removed 0 bases from V and 6 bases from J; junction bases left unmatched: 5. The CDR3 runs 15 residues. The germline gives CDR1 LGHNA, CDR2 YSLEER. The CDR3 here is CASSQEAGGPSEQYF. CDR3 bases: TGCGCCAGCAGCCAAGAAGCGGGAGGGCCTTCCGAGCAGTACTTC.

The rearrangement joins TRBV25-1 to TRBJ2-1; 10 nucleotides agree with TRBD2. V shed 0 bases, J shed 2 bases, and the junction held 7 bases outside the gene matches. Germline V gene sequence: CDR1 MGHDK, CDR2 SYGVNS. The CDR3 spans 18 residues. As DNA, the CDR3 is TGTGCCAGCAGTGAATATAGCGCTAGCGGGAGTCCCTACAATGAGCAGTTCTTC. Its translation: CASSEYSASGSPYNEQFF.

As to this clone: This same CDR3 is encoded by further DNA sequences in the sample. The rearrangement uses TRBV7-2 and TRBJ2-3; D is possibly TRBD1 (5 bases). CDR1 SGHTA and CDR2 FQGNSA come from the germline V gene. CDR3 length: 15 residues. Trimming removed 1 base from V and 3 bases from J, with 11 bases in between. The CDR3 reads CASSLGQGRTDTQYF. CDR3 nucleotide sequence: TGTGCCAGCAGCTTAGGGCAGGGTAGGACAGATACGCAGTATTTT. The complete variable domain, with remaining parts taken from reference TRBV7-2 and TRBJ2-3, reads GAGVSQSPSNKVTEKGKDVELRCDPISGHTALYWYRQSLGQGLEFLIYFQGNSAPDKSGLPSDRFSAERTGGSVSTLTIQRTQQEDSAVYLCASSLGQGRTDTQYFGPGTRLTVL.

In its sample, this clone was seen once. The V and J genes are TRBV11-2 and TRBJ1-6, with D perhaps TRBD1 (5 bases). The CDR3 extends over 15 amino acids. V lost 0 bases, J lost 9 bases, and 12 bases lay in between. CDR1 and CDR2 from the germline V gene are SGHAT and FQNNGV. CDR3 amino acids: CASSLDHTGSSPLHF. The DNA for the CDR3 is TGTGCCAGCAGCTTAGATCATACAGGATCTTCACCCCTCCACTTT.

V usage is TRBV2 and J usage is TRBJ2-1; no definite D call. This CDR3 spans 16 amino acids. Trimming pared 2 bases from V and 4 bases from J, leaving 15 bases between. Germline lookup yields CDR1 SNHLY and CDR2 FYNNEI. The CDR3 nucleotides read TGTGCCAGCAGTGAAATTAGCAGAATTCTTTACAATGAGCAGTTCTTC. Translation: CASSEISRILYNEQFF.

J is TRBJ1-6 and V is TRBV4-3; 9 positions agree with TRBD1. CDR3 length: 16 amino acids. Trimming took 3 bases from V and 7 from J; bases not matched to a gene: 7. CDR1 and CDR2 (germline): LGHNA, YSLEER. Here the CDR3 DNA reads TGCGCCAGCAGCCACACTACAGGGGGCAGCAATTCACCCCTCCACTTT. It encodes CASSHTTGGSNSPLHF.

The genes are TRBV6-1 and TRBJ2-7, with 9 nucleotides matching TRBD1. Germline loops: CDR1 MNHNS, CDR2 SASEGT. The CDR3 runs 14 residues. Trimming took 8 bases from V and 4 from J; bases not matched to a gene: 9. The CDR3 coding sequence is TGTGCCAGCGTCGGGGGGACAGGGACTTACGAGCAGTACTTC. Protein: CASVGGTGTYEQYF.

The chain links TRBV9 to TRBJ1-2, with D possibly being TRBD1 (5 bases). This CDR3 spans 13 amino acids. The V end lost 0 bases, the J end lost 4 bases, and 7 bases lay between the germline ends. Germline values: CDR1 SGDLS, CDR2 YYNGEE. Here the CDR3 DNA reads TGTGCCAGCAGCGTAGCGGGGGGCTATGGCTACACCTTC. Translating gives CASSVAGGYGYTF.

The chain couples TRBV6-5 to TRBJ1-6; 8 bases are shared with TRBD1. There are 16 residues in the CDR3. V was pared by 3 bases and J by 6 bases, with 7 bases of the junction left unmatched. The germline gives CDR1 MNHEY, CDR2 SVGAGI. CDR3 in amino acids: CASSYFADRGNSPLHF. In nucleotides, the CDR3 is TGTGCCAGCAGTTATTTCGCCGACAGGGGTAATTCACCCCTCCACTTT.

The gene calls are TRBV11-2 and TRBJ2-1, with D uncertain. The germline V and J ends were trimmed by 1 base and 4 bases, with 11 bases remaining between them. CDR3 length: 15 amino acids. Germline V gene data show CDR1 as SGHAT and CDR2 as FQNNGV. CDR3 nucleotide sequence: TGTGCCAGCAGCTTAGGGGCGCTCCGATACAATGAGCAGTTCTTC. Translated, it gives CASSLGALRYNEQFF.

The CDR3 sequence: CAVTGREREQYF. DNA of the CDR3: TGTGCCGTAACGGGCAGGGAACGCGAGCAGTACTTC. The chain links TRBV7-9 to TRBJ2-7; D may be TRBD1 (5 bases). Trimming stripped 11 bases from V and 6 bases from J, with 17 bases between. The V gene's germline CDR1 is SEHNR and CDR2 FQNEAQ (reference sequence). This CDR3 region has 12 residues.

DNA for the CDR3: TGCAGCGTTGATGTTAGAGCCGAGCAGTACTTC. Translation gives CSVDVRAEQYF. J is TRBJ2-7 and V is TRBV29-1; D gene uncertain. V was clipped by 3 bases and J by 6 bases, with 9 bases between them. The CDR3 contains 11 residues. CDR1 and CDR2 (germline): SQVTM, ANQGSEA.

This CDR3 is CASSEEGVNNYGYTF. CDR3 coding DNA: TGTGCCAGCAGTGAAGAAGGAGTTAATAACTATGGCTACACCTTC. This rearrangement joins TRBV2 to TRBJ1-2; no clear D gene. Germline values: CDR1 SNHLY, CDR2 FYNNEI. The CDR3 is 15 residues long. Trimming removed 1 base at V and 1 base at J, with 10 bases between.

This chain links TRBV30 with TRBJ2-2, with 7 nucleotides matching TRBD2. The V gene's germline CDR1 is GTSNPN and CDR2 SVGIG (reference sequence). The CDR3 length is 14 residues. The trim removed 0 bases at V and 5 bases at J, leaving 3 bases unmatched. The CDR3 sequence: CAWSVGRGTGELFF. The CDR3 bases are TGTGCCTGGAGTGTAGGGCGGGGGACCGGGGAGCTGTTTTTT.

V is TRBV11-2 and J is TRBJ2-1, with D possibly matching TRBD2 (6 bases). Germline CDR1 is SGHAT and CDR2 is FQNNGV. Trimming pared 1 base from V and 4 bases from J, leaving 14 bases between. The CDR3 contains 16 residues. The DNA for the CDR3 is TGTGCCAGCAGCTTAGGCCCGGGACTCCTTTACAATGAGCAGTTCTTC. Its protein is CASSLGPGLLYNEQFF.

The chain is built from TRBV4-1 and TRBJ2-2; TRBD1 matches at 10 bases. The germline gives CDR1 MGHRA, CDR2 YSYEKL. This CDR3 contains 18 residues. V was clipped by 3 bases and J by 3 bases; unmatched bases: 10. The CDR3 protein is CASSHDGRTGGYTGELFF. CDR3 bases: TGCGCCAGCAGCCATGATGGACGGACAGGGGGGTACACCGGGGAGCTGTTTTTT.

V gene TRBV2 combines with J gene TRBJ1-4, with D perhaps TRBD1 (5 bases). CDR3 size: 15 residues. Trimming removed 6 bases from V and 3 bases from J, with 14 bases in between. Germline V gives CDR1 SNHLY, CDR2 FYNNEI. The CDR3 is CASSSVGGANEKLFF. In DNA, the CDR3 is TGTGCCAGCAGCTCCGTGGGGGGGGCTAATGAAAAACTGTTTTTT.

The chain carries TRBV5-1 and TRBJ2-2; TRBD2 matches 11 bases. Germline CDR1 SGHRS, CDR2 YFSETQ. J lost 4 bases, V lost 4 bases, and 3 bases had no gene match. The length of the CDR3 is 15 residues. The CDR3, as DNA: TGCGCCAGCAGCGGGCTAGCGGGGGGCACCGGGGAGCTGTTTTTT. This encodes CASSGLAGGTGELFF.

This clone was found once. The V and J genes are TRBV6-4 and TRBJ1-4, with D unresolved. The germline CDR1 and CDR2 sequences are MRHNA and SNTAGT. Trimming shortened V by 10 bases and J by 1 base, and 16 bases separated the two germline ends. CDR3 size: 15 residues. The CDR3 loop is CAIRSGTLTNEKLFF. The CDR3 bases are TGTGCCATCCGCTCTGGTACATTAACTAATGAAAAACTGTTTTTT.

The rearrangement links TRBV10-3 to TRBJ2-7; D is perhaps TRBD2 (6 bases). Per the germline V gene, CDR1 is ENHRY and CDR2 is SYGVKD. The ends were cut back, 0 bases at V and 2 bases at J, with 17 bases in the middle. The CDR3 sequence is 17 residues long. DNA of the CDR3: TGTGCCATCAGTGAGTCAATGTCGGGACTGCCCCCCTACGAGCAGTACTTC. Amino acids: CAISESMSGLPPYEQYF.